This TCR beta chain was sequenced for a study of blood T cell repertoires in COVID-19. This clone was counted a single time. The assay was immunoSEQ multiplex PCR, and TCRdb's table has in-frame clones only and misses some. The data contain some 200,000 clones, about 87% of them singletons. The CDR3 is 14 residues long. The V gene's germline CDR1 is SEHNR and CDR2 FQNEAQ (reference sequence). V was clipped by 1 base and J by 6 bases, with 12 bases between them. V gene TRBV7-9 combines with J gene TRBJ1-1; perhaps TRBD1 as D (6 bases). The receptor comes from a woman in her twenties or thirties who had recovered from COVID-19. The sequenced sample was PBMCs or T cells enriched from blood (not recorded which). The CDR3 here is CASSLGGRGSEAFF. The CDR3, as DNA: TGTGCCAGCAGCTTAGGCGGCAGGGGCTCTGAAGCTTTCTTT.